This T cell receptor (beta chain) was captured by sequencing in a study of OX40 agonist ivuxolimab in advanced cancers. For the study at large: Ivuxolimab is a fully human IgG2 antibody that activates OX40 (CD134). Participants could have had prior anti-PD-1, anti-PD-L1 or anti-CTLA-4 therapy, and less than 45% had some. The study's findings and limits: More expanded clones were seen, on average, in CD8+ T cells than in CD4+.

Trimming shortened V by 0 bases and J by 3 bases, and 8 bases separated the two germline ends. The CDR3 has 14 residues. Germline V gene lookup returns CDR1 ENHRY and CDR2 SYGVKD. Sequencing was performed with immunoSEQ multiplex PCR; in TCRdb, only in-frame clones are kept and a portion is missing. The data show over 70,000 clones, about 88% seen once. Baseline, cycle 4 day 1, and cycle 7 day 1 were the blood sampling points. As for this clone: Its antigen is unidentified.

The chain couples TRBV10-3 to TRBJ1-2, with TRBD1 as a possible D gene (5 bases). The sequence was obtained from an adult with an advanced solid tumor such as melanoma, head and neck, liver or kidney cancer. The specimen comprised CD4+ or CD8+ T cells sorted from blood, sampled in a trial of the OX40 agonist ivuxolimab. CDR3 region: CAISESGGYYGYTF. CDR3 coding DNA: TGTGCCATCAGTGAGTCGGGGGGGTACTATGGCTACACCTTC.